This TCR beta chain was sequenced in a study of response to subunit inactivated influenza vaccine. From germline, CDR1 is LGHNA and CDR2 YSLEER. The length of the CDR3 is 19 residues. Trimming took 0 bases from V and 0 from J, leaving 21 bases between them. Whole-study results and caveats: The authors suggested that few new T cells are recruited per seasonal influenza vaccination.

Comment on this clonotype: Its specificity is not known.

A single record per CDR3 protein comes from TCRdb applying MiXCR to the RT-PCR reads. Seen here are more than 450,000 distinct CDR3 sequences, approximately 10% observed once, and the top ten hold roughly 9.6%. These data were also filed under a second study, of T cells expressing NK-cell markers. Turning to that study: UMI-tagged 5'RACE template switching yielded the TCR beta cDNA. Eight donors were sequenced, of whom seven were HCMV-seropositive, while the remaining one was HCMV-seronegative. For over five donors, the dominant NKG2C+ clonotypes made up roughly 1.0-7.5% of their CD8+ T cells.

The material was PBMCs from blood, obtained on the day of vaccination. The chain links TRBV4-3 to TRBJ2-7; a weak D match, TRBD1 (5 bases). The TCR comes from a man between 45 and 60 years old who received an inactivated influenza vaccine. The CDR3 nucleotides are TGCGCCAGCAGCCAAGATCTAGTAGTAACCGTAGACAGCTCCTACGAGCAGTACTTC. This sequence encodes CASSQDLVVTVDSSYEQYF.